The entry below describes one T cell receptor beta chain. The target antigen is unknown. This specimen comes from a study of blood T cells in healthy people across ages. With a J-beta primer mix and a sample-barcoded 5' primer, a second PCR ran 7 to 11 cycles. The template-switch adaptor was a 5' adaptor with 12 random nucleotides. It tagged each cDNA molecule. TCRdb re-analysed the 5' RACE reads in MiXCR, keeping a single row per CDR3 protein. The sample has fewer than 1,000,000 distinct CDR3 sequences; around 42% are singletons. Each of the donors had 9 to 10 milliliters of peripheral blood drawn into EDTA-treated Vacutainer tubes. In each sample, at least 6 million PBMCs were isolated. Whole-study findings and limits: TCR beta diversity was tightly associated with the proportion of naive T cells.

This CDR3 has 14 residues. Germline V CDR1 and CDR2: KGHSH, LQKENI. The material sequenced was blood. The chain uses TRBV18 and TRBJ2-5, with 8 bases fitting TRBD2. The better agreement between TRBJ2-7 and the DNA end casts doubt on the J call. The origin of this receptor is a man aged 55 to 70 in good health. CDR3 sequence: CASSITSGHYEQYF. Here the CDR3 DNA reads TGTGCCAGCTCAATCACTAGCGGTCACTACGAGCAGTACTTC.